These 8 T cell receptor beta chains were all obtained from the same sample, sequenced in a study of neoadjuvant anti-PD-1 for oral cavity cancer. Generated by immunoSEQ multiplex PCR, the TCRdb table keeps only in-frame clones and is missing some. Of roughly 67,000 clones listed, about 83% are singletons. This sample comprised PBMCs, obtained before nivolumab (anti-PD-1) treatment. These receptors originate from a person aged 40 to 85 with oral cavity squamous cell carcinoma.

This chain connects TRBV29-1 to TRBJ2-1; no clear D. The germline V and J ends were trimmed by 4 bases and 9 bases, with 16 bases remaining between them. The CDR3 has 13 amino acids. Germline V gene lookup returns CDR1 SQVTM and CDR2 ANQGSEA. The CDR3 sequence is CSVVGLNRFEQFF. CDR3 coding DNA: TGCAGCGTTGTCGGCCTAAATCGGTTTGAGCAGTTCTTC.

This clone was seen only once. The chain combines TRBV27 with TRBJ2-1; D is unresolved. Germline V gives CDR1 MNHEY, CDR2 SMNVEV (reference sequence). Trimming pared 3 bases from V and 3 bases from J, leaving 12 bases between. The length of the CDR3 is 15 residues. This CDR3 is CASSFQDAFYNEQFF. CDR3 in DNA: TGTGCCAGCAGTTTCCAAGACGCTTTCTACAATGAGCAGTTCTTC.

This chain links TRBV7-2 with TRBJ1-5; no reliable D call. The V gene lost 1 base and the J gene lost 10 bases, with 14 bases spanning the gap. Germline-derived CDR1 and CDR2 are SGHTA and FQGNSA. The CDR3 covers 14 residues. The CDR3 DNA sequence: TGTGCCAGCAGCTTAGAGGGCGGCCCGATACCCCAGCATTTT. It yields the protein CASSLEGGPIPQHF.

V gene TRBV5-1 combines with J gene TRBJ2-7; tentative D call: TRBD1 (5 bases). The germline V gene encodes CDR1 SGHRS and CDR2 YFSETQ. This CDR3 region has 14 residues. V gave up 1 base and J gave up 5 bases, with 13 bases separating them. CDR3 sequence: CASSLNRGRHEQYF. In DNA, the CDR3 is TGCGCCAGCAGCTTGAATAGGGGTAGGCACGAGCAGTACTTC.

The gene calls are TRBV5-4 and TRBJ1-2; 9 bases are shared with TRBD1. Germline values: CDR1 SGHNT, CDR2 YYREEE (reference sequence). Unmatched junction bases numbered 6, after V lost 2 bases and J lost 4 bases. CDR3 length: 15 amino acids. For the CDR3, the DNA is TGTGCCAGCAGCTTAGTACAGGGGGCAGGCTATGGCTACACCTTC. As protein: CASSLVQGAGYGYTF. The full variable domain, completed using reference TRBV5-4 and TRBJ1-2, is ETGVTQSPTHLIKTRGQQVTLRCSSQSGHNTVSWYQQALGQGPQFIFQYYREEENGRGNFPPRFSGLQFPNYSSELNVNALELDDSALYLCASSLVQGAGYGYTFGSGTRLTVV.

The rearrangement uses TRBV5-1 and TRBJ1-1; D unresolved. Trimming cost V 5 bases and J 3 bases, with 11 bases left between them. This CDR3 is built from 13 residues. The germline gives CDR1 SGHRS, CDR2 YFSETQ. The CDR3 loop reads CASSLVGDTEAFF. CDR3 nucleotide sequence: TGCGCCAGCAGTCTGGTCGGGGACACTGAAGCTTTCTTT.

This chain connects TRBV11-3 to TRBJ2-3, with no clear D. Germline V gene lookup returns CDR1 SGHNT and CDR2 YENEEA. Trimming took off 6 bases at V and 4 bases at J, with 11 bases between the two ends. CDR3 length equals 13 residues. The CDR3 nucleotides are TGTGCCAGCAGAAAGAACCAGGCAGATACGCAGTATTTT. Amino acid sequence: CASRKNQADTQYF.

This chain links TRBV30 with TRBJ1-2, with D possibly matching TRBD1 (5 bases). With 0 bases removed from V and 5 bases from J, the gap between germline ends came to 13 bases. Germline CDR1 GTSNPN, CDR2 SVGIG (reference sequence). The CDR3 runs 14 residues. The CDR3 here is CAWSVAGRPYGYTF. The CDR3 nucleotides read TGTGCCTGGAGTGTCGCAGGGAGGCCTTATGGCTACACCTTC.